What follows are 25 T cell receptor beta chains derived from one specimen sequenced in a study of cytomegalovirus exposure and HLA in healthy donors. In the PCR, 60 Vbeta and 13 Jbeta primers were used. Sequencing used immunoSEQ multiplex PCR; TCRdb keeps in-frame clones, though not all of them. The sample has about 120,000 clones, over 65% seen once. The sequenced sample was PBMCs. The receptors shown here come from a woman between 50 and 59 years old in good health and CMV-seropositive.

The V call is TRBV9, the J call TRBJ2-2, with 9 bases aligning to TRBD1. Germline CDR1 reads SGDLS; CDR2 reads YYNGEE. There are 21 residues in the CDR3. The V and J ends lost 1 base and 0 bases, in that order; junction bases with no gene match: 16. CDR3 residues: CASSVNYGRGQGPTNTGELFF. The CDR3 DNA reads TGTGCCAGCAGCGTAAATTACGGCAGGGGACAGGGTCCAACGAACACCGGGGAGCTGTTTTTT.

The chain links TRBV27 to TRBJ2-3; 7 bases match TRBD2. V shed 2 bases and J 4 bases; nucleotides not matched to a gene: 3. The length of the CDR3 is 14 residues. Germline V CDR1 and CDR2: MNHEY, SMNVEV (reference sequence). The CDR3 coding sequence is TGTGCCAGCAGTTTAGCGGGAGAGGCAGATACGCAGTATTTT. Translated, it gives CASSLAGEADTQYF.

The chain carries TRBV5-4 and TRBJ2-1, with 9 bases that match TRBD2. The CDR3 sequence is 17 residues long. Per germline, CDR1 SGHNT and CDR2 YYREEE (reference sequence). V gave up 5 bases and J gave up 9 bases; unmatched junction bases: 18. CDR3 coding DNA: TGTGCCAGCAGATCCACGCTTCTAGCGGGACGTACCACTGAGCAGTTCTTC. Translating it yields CASRSTLLAGRTTEQFF. Looking up the rest from reference TRBV5-4 and TRBJ2-1 gives the full variable domain: ETGVTQSPTHLIKTRGQQVTLRCSSQSGHNTVSWYQQALGQGPQFIFQYYREEENGRGNFPPRFSGLQFPNYSSELNVNALELDDSALYLCASRSTLLAGRTTEQFFGPGTRLTVL.

V is TRBV4-2 and J is TRBJ2-1; D remains unclear. Trimming took off 4 bases at V and 7 bases at J, with 17 bases between the two ends. The germline V gene encodes CDR1 LGHNA and CDR2 YNFKEQ. CDR3 length: 15 residues. The CDR3 loop reads CASSPEMRGANEQFF. DNA for the CDR3: TGTGCCAGCAGCCCAGAAATGCGAGGAGCTAATGAGCAGTTCTTC.

The chain combines TRBV27 with TRBJ1-1, with a tentative D call TRBD1 (6 bases). Germline V lookup: CDR1 MNHEY, CDR2 SMNVEV (reference sequence). The CDR3 sequence is 13 residues long. With 5 bases removed from V and 9 bases from J, the gap between germline ends came to 16 bases. The CDR3 here is CASSLDTQGKAFF. The CDR3 DNA reads as TGTGCCAGCAGTCTAGATACTCAGGGGAAAGCTTTCTTT.

The J gene is TRBJ2-2, the V gene TRBV14; 11 nucleotides line up with TRBD2. Germline values: CDR1 SGHDN, CDR2 FVKESK. This CDR3 is built from 16 residues. The V and J ends lost 3 bases and 7 bases, in that order; junction bases with no gene match: 7. The DNA for the CDR3 is TGTGCCAGCAGCCATATAGCGGGAGGGCCGATCGGGGAGCTGTTTTTT. Its protein product is CASSHIAGGPIGELFF.

The V gene is TRBV5-1, the J gene TRBJ1-4; 7 bases match TRBD1. The germline V gene has CDR1 SGHRS and CDR2 YFSETQ. CDR3 length: 14 amino acids. J was trimmed by 3 bases and V by 2 bases; bases with no gene match: 1. The CDR3 sequence: CASSLTGANEKLFF. Written as DNA, the CDR3 is TGCGCCAGCAGCTTAACAGGGGCTAATGAAAAACTGTTTTTT.

This clone was seen more than once but under ten times. The chain couples TRBV30 to TRBJ2-3; 9 nucleotides match TRBD2. Looked up from germline, CDR1 is GTSNPN and CDR2 is SVGIG (reference sequence). Trimming took 5 bases from V and 4 from J; bases not matched to a gene: 4. This CDR3 has 13 residues. The CDR3 region is CAWAGGNSDTQYF. The DNA for the CDR3 is TGTGCCTGGGCGGGAGGGAATTCAGATACGCAGTATTTT.

The gene calls are TRBV27 and TRBJ2-1, with D tentatively TRBD2 (5 bases). The CDR3 has 12 amino acids. V was trimmed by 8 bases and J by 7 bases, leaving 12 bases between them. Germline assignment: CDR1 MNHEY and CDR2 SMNVEV (reference sequence). CDR3 loop: CASAPTSNEQFF. As DNA, the CDR3 is TGTGCCAGCGCTCCCACTAGTAATGAGCAGTTCTTC.

J is TRBJ2-4 and V is TRBV4-3; no clear D. The length of the CDR3 is 17 residues. From germline, CDR1 is LGHNA and CDR2 YSLEER. The ends were cut back, 1 base at V and 0 bases at J, with 13 bases in the middle. This CDR3 is CASSQAPASQAKNIQYF. The CDR3 DNA reads TGCGCCAGCAGCCAAGCCCCTGCATCACAAGCCAAAAACATTCAGTACTTC.

This chain joins TRBV28 and TRBJ2-1; TRBD2 might be the D (5 bases). CDR3 length: 14 amino acids. Trimming pared 8 bases from V and 4 bases from J, leaving 15 bases between. Germline V gene sequence: CDR1 MDHEN, CDR2 SYDVKM. For the CDR3, the DNA is TGTGCCAGCCGAGCGGAAGTCCCTTACAATGAGCAGTTCTTC. Amino acids: CASRAEVPYNEQFF. Full variable domain (remainder filled in from reference TRBV28 and TRBJ2-1): DVKVTQSSRYLVKRTGEKVFLECVQDMDHENMFWYRQDPGLGLRLIYFSYDVKMKEKGDIPEGYSVSREKKERFSLILESASTNQTSMYLCASRAEVPYNEQFFGPGTRLTVL.

V is TRBV6-4 and J is TRBJ2-1; perhaps TRBD2 as D (5 bases). Germline V gene data show CDR1 as MRHNA and CDR2 as SNTAGT. Trimming took off 0 bases at V and 0 bases at J, with 9 bases between the two ends. CDR3 length: 16 residues. CDR3 nucleotide sequence: TGTGCCAGCAGTGACTCGGGGAGTAACTCCTACAATGAGCAGTTCTTC. It is translated as CASSDSGSNSYNEQFF.

This rearrangement joins TRBV29-1 to TRBJ2-6; 7 bases are shared with TRBD1. V gave up 3 bases and J gave up 0 bases; unmatched junction bases: 5. Germline loops: CDR1 SQVTM, CDR2 ANQGSEA. CDR3 length: 16 residues. The DNA for the CDR3 is TGCAGCGTTGACGGACAGGCCGACTCTGGGGCCAACGTCCTGACTTTC. It is translated as CSVDGQADSGANVLTF.

This clone has only one observation. The V gene is TRBV7-2, the J gene TRBJ1-1; D gene uncertain. The CDR3 loop spans 15 amino acids. Per germline, CDR1 SGHTA and CDR2 FQGNSA. The ends were cut back, 5 bases at V and 3 bases at J, with 16 bases in the middle. The CDR3 here is CASSRRVGGDTEAFF. The CDR3 region has the DNA TGTGCCAGCAGCCGACGGGTAGGCGGGGACACTGAAGCTTTCTTT.

This chain links TRBV6-1 with TRBJ1-6, with D possibly matching TRBD1 (6 bases). Trimming stripped 7 bases from V and 3 bases from J, with 7 bases between. Germline assignment: CDR1 MNHNS and CDR2 SASEGT. The CDR3 runs 13 residues. In DNA form, the CDR3 reads TGTGCCAGCAACAGGGACTATAATTCACCCCTCCACTTT. Encoded protein: CASNRDYNSPLHF.

This chain uses TRBV2 with TRBJ2-7, with D possibly matching TRBD1 (5 bases). This CDR3 is 13 amino acids long. Germline-derived CDR1 and CDR2 are SNHLY and FYNNEI. Trimming removed 6 bases at V and 2 bases at J, with 11 bases between. DNA of the CDR3: TGTGCCAGCAGCTTCGGACAAGCCTACGAGCAGTACTTC. Protein: CASSFGQAYEQYF.

This rearrangement joins TRBV4-2 to TRBJ1-1, with 9 bases fitting TRBD1. This CDR3 has 16 residues. Germline values: CDR1 LGHNA, CDR2 YNFKEQ. V shed 0 bases and J 5 bases; nucleotides not matched to a gene: 7. DNA of the CDR3: TGTGCCAGCAGCCAAGATCTGAACAGGGGGCTGACTGAAGCTTTCTTT. Protein sequence: CASSQDLNRGLTEAFF.

The V and J genes are TRBV29-1 and TRBJ2-7; 13 bases line up with TRBD2. The J segment lost 0 bases and the V segment lost 7 bases, leaving 15 bases of the junction unmatched. CDR3 size: 18 residues. Germline CDR1 SQVTM, CDR2 ANQGSEA. CDR3 sequence (DNA): TGCAGCGCGCGAATAAAGACTAGCGGGAGGTTCAGCTCCTACGAGCAGTACTTC. It translates to CSARIKTSGRFSSYEQYF.

The V gene is TRBV5-1, the J gene TRBJ2-5, with 8 bases that match TRBD1. Matching the DNA end better, TRBJ2-7 makes the J call doubtful. Germline CDR1 SGHRS, CDR2 YFSETQ. The CDR3 spans 15 residues. The CDR3 nucleotides are TGCGCCAGCAGCTTGTTGCCAGGGGGCAATTACGAGCAGTACTTC. Its protein product is CASSLLPGGNYEQYF.

This chain joins TRBV7-8 and TRBJ1-6, with TRBD1 matching over 8 bases. CDR1 SGHVS and CDR2 FQNEAQ come from the germline V gene. This CDR3 region has 15 residues. V was clipped by 2 bases and J by 7 bases; unmatched bases: 4. The DNA of the CDR3 is TGTGCCAGCAGCTTAACCCGGGACAGGAATTCACCCCTCCACTTT. It codes for CASSLTRDRNSPLHF.

The rearrangement joins TRBV27 to TRBJ2-7; D might be TRBD1 (6 bases). Between the trimmed V and J ends, which lost 2 bases and 2 bases, there was a span of 7 bases. There are 13 residues in the CDR3. Germline assignment: CDR1 MNHEY and CDR2 SMNVEV (reference sequence). CDR3 DNA: TGTGCCAGCAGTTTAGGACAGACCTACGAGCAGTACTTC. Amino acids: CASSLGQTYEQYF.

This clone showed up just a few times. J is TRBJ2-7 and V is TRBV19, with 8 positions matching TRBD1. There are 15 residues in the CDR3. In germline, CDR1 is LNHDA, CDR2 SQIVND (reference sequence). V was pared by 5 bases and J by 0 bases, with 6 bases of the junction left unmatched. Here the CDR3 reads CASSLGQEHSYEQYF. DNA of the CDR3: TGTGCCAGTAGTTTGGGACAGGAACACTCCTACGAGCAGTACTTC.

This chain uses TRBV19 with TRBJ1-5; no definite D call. Germline-derived CDR1 and CDR2 are LNHDA and SQIVND (reference sequence). Trimming pared 8 bases from V and 7 bases from J, leaving 15 bases between. The CDR3 covers 13 residues. The CDR3 region has the DNA TGTGCCAGTCGGTCCGGGGAGAGGCAGCCCCAGCATTTT. This codes for CASRSGERQPQHF.

The chain combines TRBV5-4 with TRBJ2-2; 11 bases map to TRBD2. CDR3 length: 16 residues. CDR1 SGHNT and CDR2 YYREEE come from the germline V gene (reference sequence). J lost 6 bases, V lost 0 bases, and 4 bases had no gene match. CDR3 sequence: CASSLGLAGGAGELFF. Here the CDR3 DNA reads TGTGCCAGCAGCTTGGGGCTAGCGGGAGGTGCCGGGGAGCTGTTTTTT. The whole variable domain, filled in from reference TRBV5-4 and TRBJ2-2, reads ETGVTQSPTHLIKTRGQQVTLRCSSQSGHNTVSWYQQALGQGPQFIFQYYREEENGRGNFPPRFSGLQFPNYSSELNVNALELDDSALYLCASSLGLAGGAGELFFGEGSRLTVL.

This chain uses TRBV7-2 with TRBJ2-1; 7 bases agree with TRBD1. This CDR3 comprises 13 residues. V lost 5 bases and J lost 4; bases outside the gene matches: 2. Per the germline V gene, CDR1 is SGHTA and CDR2 is FQGNSA. CDR3 sequence (DNA): TGTGCCAGCAGCATGGACAGGTACAATGAGCAGTTCTTC. This encodes CASSMDRYNEQFF.